These 20 T cell receptor beta chains were sequenced from one sample in a study of blood T cells in healthy people across ages. A second PCR of 7 to 11 cycles used a sample-barcoded 5' primer and a J-beta primer mix. TCRdb itself ran the 5' RACE reads through MiXCR, one entry per CDR3 protein. This table has roughly 1,500,000 distinct CDR3 sequences, about 31% appearing once. The sample was blood. The receptors originated from a woman in her twenties or thirties in good health.

This clonotype was picked up a small number of times. The chain uses TRBV6-1 and TRBJ2-1, with 11 bases matching TRBD2. J lost 2 bases, V lost 3 bases, and 3 bases had no gene match. CDR3 size: 16 residues. Germline-derived CDR1 and CDR2 are MNHNS and SASEGT. Written as DNA, the CDR3 is TGTGCCAGCAGTGAGGAACTAGCGGGGGCCTACAATGAGCAGTTCTTC. Protein: CASSEELAGAYNEQFF.

Only a few counts were recorded for this clonotype. The J gene is TRBJ2-3, the V gene TRBV3-1; maybe TRBD2 (7 bases). The CDR3 length is 14 residues. V gave up 2 bases and J gave up 5 bases, with 11 bases separating them. The germline V gene has CDR1 LGHDT and CDR2 YNNKEL (reference sequence). The CDR3 is CASSQSRGRDTQYF. The DNA for the CDR3 is TGTGCCAGCAGCCAATCGCGGGGGCGAGATACGCAGTATTTT.

A remark on this clonotype: The junction and the germline gene differ at one end; a read error may be behind it. V usage is TRBV4-1 and J usage is TRBJ2-7; TRBD2 aligns across 11 bases. The CDR3 runs 13 residues. The V gene's germline CDR1 is MGHRA and CDR2 YSYEKL. CDR3 DNA: TGCGCCAGCAGCCAAGATAAAGGACTAGCGGGCTCCTTC. Translation gives CASSQDKGLAGSF.

This chain uses TRBV7-8 with TRBJ2-7; 8 bases line up with TRBD1. In germline, CDR1 is SGHVS, CDR2 FQNEAQ. This CDR3 region has 16 residues. J was trimmed by 3 bases and V by 2 bases; bases with no gene match: 9. The DNA for the CDR3 is TGTGCCAGCAGCTTACAGGTACAGGGGGACTTCTACGAGCAGTACTTC. Protein sequence: CASSLQVQGDFYEQYF.

Many counts were recorded for this clonotype. V is TRBV10-3 and J is TRBJ2-7; D is possibly TRBD1 or TRBD2 (5 bases each). Germline V gene sequence: CDR1 ENHRY, CDR2 SYGVKD. CDR3 size: 13 residues. Deletions cut 8 bases from V and 1 base from J, with 12 bases between. CDR3 nucleotides: TGTGCCATCGGGAACGGGGCTTCCTACGAGCAGTACTTC. Translated: CAIGNGASYEQYF.

The rearrangement joins TRBV20-1 to TRBJ1-4; TRBD1 is a possible D gene (5 bases). The CDR3 is made up of 13 amino acids. Germline lookup yields CDR1 DFQATT and CDR2 SNEGSKA (reference sequence). V was trimmed by 6 bases and J by 6 bases, leaving 14 bases between them. The CDR3 here is CSARGLGDEKLFF. CDR3 sequence (DNA): TGCAGTGCCCGGGGACTCGGGGATGAAAAACTGTTTTTT.

The table lists this clonotype with many counts. This chain links TRBV20-1 with TRBJ2-3, with D unresolved. Germline values: CDR1 DFQATT, CDR2 SNEGSKA (reference sequence). This CDR3 region has 13 residues. The V and J ends lost 3 bases and 6 bases respectively, with 13 bases between them. The CDR3 bases are TGCAGTGCTAGGACCCCCTCGGGCGATACGCAGTATTTT. Its protein is CSARTPSGDTQYF.

The V call is TRBV5-1, the J call TRBJ2-5, with D unresolved. V was pared by 1 base and J by 5 bases, with 24 bases between. Germline V gives CDR1 SGHRS, CDR2 YFSETQ. The CDR3 spans 18 residues. The CDR3 here is CASSLMVPRQLRMETQYF. The CDR3 nucleotides read TGCGCCAGCAGCTTGATGGTTCCTCGGCAACTCAGGATGGAGACCCAGTACTTC.

The chain recombines TRBV3-1 with TRBJ2-1, with D perhaps TRBD1 (6 bases). Looked up from germline, CDR1 is LGHDT and CDR2 is YNNKEL (reference sequence). The CDR3 contains 15 residues. Trimming cost V 4 bases and J 6 bases, with 16 bases left between them. The CDR3 sequence is CASSPENRVLNEQFF. The CDR3 bases are TGTGCCAGCAGCCCGGAGAACAGGGTACTCAATGAGCAGTTCTTC.

This rearrangement joins TRBV7-9 to TRBJ2-7; D not certain. Germline loops: CDR1 SEHNR, CDR2 FQNEAQ (reference sequence). There are 11 residues in the CDR3. The V and J ends lost 5 bases and 7 bases respectively, with 9 bases between them. The CDR3 coding sequence is TGTGCCAGCAGCGTCCGCGAGGAGCAGTACTTC. Amino acid sequence: CASSVREEQYF. The full variable domain, with the rest looked up from reference TRBV7-9 and TRBJ2-7, is DTGVSQNPRHKITKRGQNVTFRCDPISEHNRLYWYRQTLGQGPEFLTYFQNEAQLEKSRLLSDRFSAERPKGSFSTLEIQRTEQGDSAMYLCASSVREEQYFGPGTRLTVT.

The rearrangement uses TRBV20-1 and TRBJ2-5; no firm D call. The V end lost 4 bases, the J end lost 3 bases, and 12 bases lay between the germline ends. The germline gives CDR1 DFQATT, CDR2 SNEGSKA (reference sequence). This CDR3 is 13 amino acids long. In DNA form, the CDR3 reads TGCAGTGCTACGGAGACCCTCAAAGAGACCCAGTACTTC. Its protein product is CSATETLKETQYF.

This clonotype appeared a few times. V and J are TRBV6-6 and TRBJ1-5; 9 nucleotides match TRBD1. The CDR3 length is 16 residues. Per the germline V gene, CDR1 is MNHNY and CDR2 is SVGAGI (reference sequence). The ends lost 6 bases at V and 3 bases at J; junction bases unmatched: 9. CDR3 in amino acids: CASRTATGGTNQPQHF. In nucleotides, the CDR3 is TGTGCCAGCAGGACCGCGACAGGGGGTACCAATCAGCCCCAGCATTTT.

This clonotype was picked up a small number of times. V usage is TRBV28 and J usage is TRBJ2-3; D may correspond to TRBD1 or TRBD2 (6 bases each). Between the trimmed V and J ends, which lost 4 bases and 6 bases, there was a span of 20 bases. Germline loops: CDR1 MDHEN, CDR2 SYDVKM. The CDR3 is 16 residues long. In DNA, the CDR3 is TGTGCCAGCAGTTCCCCAGGGGAGCGGAGGGGGGATACGCAGTATTTT. Its translation: CASSSPGERRGDTQYF.

A few counts support this clonotype. This chain joins TRBV21-1 and TRBJ2-7; the D segment call TRBD2 is taken from the table without a DNA check. TRBV21-1 is annotated as a pseudogene. This CDR3 is built from 19 residues. This chain's CDR3 is CASSRLAGGYQSESYEQYF. In DNA, the CDR3 is TGTGCCAGCAGCAGACTAGCGGGAGGTTATCAGAGCGAGTCCTACGAGCAGTACTTC.

This clonotype was observed a few times. This chain joins TRBV28 and TRBJ2-1; D is undetermined. The germline V gene has CDR1 MDHEN and CDR2 SYDVKM. Trimming took 2 bases from V and 8 from J, leaving 7 bases between them. This CDR3 contains 12 residues. The CDR3 here is CASSLTFDEQFF. The CDR3 nucleotides are TGTGCCAGCAGTTTAACGTTCGATGAGCAGTTCTTC.

Points on this clonotype: Germline is not matched at one junction end, which may reflect a read error. This chain links TRBV4-1 with TRBJ2-1, with 8 bases matching TRBD1. The germline V gene encodes CDR1 MGHRA and CDR2 YSYEKL. This CDR3 has 14 amino acids. The CDR3 here is CDSSQPLQGDEQFF. The CDR3 DNA reads as TGCGACAGCAGCCAACCATTACAGGGGGATGAGCAGTTCTTC.

This clonotype was observed a handful of times. The gene calls are TRBV6-5 and TRBJ1-5; D is possibly TRBD1 (5 bases). The CDR3 spans 16 residues. With 6 bases removed from V and 1 base from J, the gap between germline ends came to 16 bases. Looked up from germline, CDR1 is MNHEY and CDR2 is SVGAGI. CDR3 DNA: TGTGCCAGCAGAGTCCAGGGCTTAGGGAGCAATCAGCCCCAGCATTTT. Its protein is CASRVQGLGSNQPQHF.

The rearrangement joins TRBV3-1 to TRBJ1-4; D not certain. The CDR3 has 14 amino acids. From germline, CDR1 is LGHDT and CDR2 YNNKEL (reference sequence). Trimming removed 4 bases from V and 8 bases from J, with 14 bases in between. The DNA for the CDR3 is TGTGCCAGCAGCCGGCCCCGTCGCCGCGAAAAACTGTTTTTT. As protein: CASSRPRRREKLFF. Supplemented by reference TRBV3-1 and TRBJ1-4, the full variable domain reads DTAVSQTPKYLVTQMGNDKSIKCEQNLGHDTMYWYKQDSKKFLKIMFSYNNKELIINETVPNRFSPKSPDKAHLNLHINSLELGDSAVYFCASSRPRRREKLFFGSGTQLSVL.

This clonotype has more than one count but fewer than ten. The chain employs TRBV20-1 and TRBJ2-7, with D perhaps matching TRBD1 or TRBD2 (5 bases each). Germline V CDR1 and CDR2: DFQATT, SNEGSKA (reference sequence). The CDR3 sequence is 13 residues long. CDR3 loop: CSIFRDQRGEQYF. CDR3 sequence (DNA): TGCAGCATATTCCGGGACCAACGAGGGGAGCAGTACTTC.

In its sample, this clonotype was seen a few times. The junction departs from the called germline gene at one end, perhaps through a read error. This chain uses TRBV7-9 with TRBJ2-5; D might be TRBD2 (5 bases). The CDR3 covers 15 residues. Germline lookup yields CDR1 SEHNR and CDR2 FQNEAQ (reference sequence). Here the CDR3 reads CAGSLGLGLGETQYF. CDR3 nucleotide sequence: TGTGCCGGCAGCTTAGGCCTTGGACTCGGAGAGACCCAGTACTTC. Full variable domain (rest looked up from reference TRBV7-9 and TRBJ2-5): DTGVSQNPRHKITKRGQNVTFRCDPISEHNRLYWYRQTLGQGPEFLTYFQNEAQLEKSRLLSDRFSAERPKGSFSTLEIQRTEQGDSAMYLCAGSLGLGLGETQYFGPGTRLLVL.